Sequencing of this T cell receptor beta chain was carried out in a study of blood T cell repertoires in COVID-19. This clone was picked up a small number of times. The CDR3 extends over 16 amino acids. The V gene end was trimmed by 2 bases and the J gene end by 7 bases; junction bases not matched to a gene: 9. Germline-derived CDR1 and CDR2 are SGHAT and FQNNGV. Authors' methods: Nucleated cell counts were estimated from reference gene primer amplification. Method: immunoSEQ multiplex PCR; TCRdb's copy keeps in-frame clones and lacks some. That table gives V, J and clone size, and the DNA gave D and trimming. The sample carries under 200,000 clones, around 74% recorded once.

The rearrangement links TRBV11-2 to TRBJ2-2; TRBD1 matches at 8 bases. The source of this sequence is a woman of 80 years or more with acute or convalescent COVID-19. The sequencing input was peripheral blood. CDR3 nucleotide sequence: TGTGCCAGCAGCTTAAGCGTACAGGGGGGTGGCGGGGAGCTGTTTTTT. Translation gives CASSLSVQGGGGELFF.